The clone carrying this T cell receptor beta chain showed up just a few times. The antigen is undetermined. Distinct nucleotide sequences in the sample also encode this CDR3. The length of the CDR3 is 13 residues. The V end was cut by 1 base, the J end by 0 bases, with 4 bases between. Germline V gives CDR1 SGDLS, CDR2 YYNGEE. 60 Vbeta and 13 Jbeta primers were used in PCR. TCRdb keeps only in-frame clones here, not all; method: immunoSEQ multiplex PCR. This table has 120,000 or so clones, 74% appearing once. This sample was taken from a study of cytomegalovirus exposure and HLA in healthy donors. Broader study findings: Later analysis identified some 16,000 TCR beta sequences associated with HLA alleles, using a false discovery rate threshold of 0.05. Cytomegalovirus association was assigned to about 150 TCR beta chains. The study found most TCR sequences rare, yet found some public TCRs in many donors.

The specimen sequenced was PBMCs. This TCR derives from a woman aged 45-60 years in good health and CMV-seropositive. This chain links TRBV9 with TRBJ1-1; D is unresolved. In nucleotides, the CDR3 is TGTGCCAGCAGCGTAACAGTGAACACTGAAGCTTTCTTT. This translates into CASSVTVNTEAFF.